Listed below are T cell receptor beta chains from one sample, sequenced in a study of T cells after yellow fever vaccination. MiXCR, applied by TCRdb to the 5' RACE reads, yields one record per CDR3 protein. The repertoire holds about 94,000 distinct CDR3 sequences, with around 9.8% as singletons. Source: CD8+ T cells not binding an NS4B(214-222) dextramer, sorted from PBMCs, taken less than 16 days after the first yellow fever vaccination. Source of these receptors: a man aged 18 to 30 who received the YFV17D yellow fever vaccine. Each CDR3 is given with its conserved first and last residue. A D gene is named only where the DNA matches it firmly. The listing skips clone size in some rows; elsewhere it reads once, few, many or a size class.

size,V,J,D,DNA,CDR3
-,TRBV7-9,TRBJ1-2,-,TGTGCCAGCAGCTCGAATCCGGCATGGAACTATGGCTACACCTTC,CASSSNPAWNYGYTF
-,TRBV29-1,TRBJ1-4,-,TGCAGCGTTGAATCGGTGGGGGCGGTCGGAGAAAAACTGTTTTTT,CSVESVGAVGEKLFF
-,TRBV4-3,TRBJ2-5,-,TGCGCCAGCAGCCAAGATCTAGGGGATTCAGAGACCCAGTACTTC,CASSQDLGDSETQYF
many,TRBV4-3,TRBJ1-5,TRBD1,TGCGCCAGCGGTCAGGGGGTTAGCAATCAGCCCCAGCATTTT,CASGQGVSNQPQHF
-,TRBV7-2,TRBJ1-1,TRBD1,TGTGCCAGCAGCTTAATTCAGGGGGCGATTGAAGCTTTCTTT,CASSLIQGAIEAFF
many,TRBV4-3,TRBJ1-1,-,TGCGCCAGCAGCCAAGATATTCTGGAGGGGTTGAGCACTGAAGCTTTCTTT,CASSQDILEGLSTEAFF
many,TRBV12-3/TRBV12-4,TRBJ2-1,TRBD2,TGTGCCAGCAGTTTAACACTAGCGGGGGGTGATGAGCAGTTCTTC,CASSLTLAGGDEQFF
few,TRBV24-1,TRBJ2-3,-,TGTGCCACCAGTGATATAGGGGCGCCCACAGATACGCAGTATTTT,CATSDIGAPTDTQYF
-,TRBV11-2,TRBJ1-2,-,TGTGCCAGCAGCTTAGGCTTTACAGCCTCATATGGCTACACCTTC,CASSLGFTASYGYTF
many,TRBV5-1,TRBJ2-2,-,TGCGCCAGCAGCTTGGCCGTGTTAGCGAACACCGGGGAGCTGTTTTTT,CASSLAVLANTGELFF
few,TRBV7-6,TRBJ2-1,-,TGTGCCAGCAGCTTTACACTGCACAATGAGCAGTTCTTC,CASSFTLHNEQFF
many,TRBV4-2,TRBJ1-2,TRBD1,TGTGCCAGCAGAGACACAGGGGTCTATGGCTACACCTTC,CASRDTGVYGYTF
-,TRBV6-5,TRBJ1-2,-,TGTGCCAGCAGTTACTCGAACAGGGCTGTTTCTGGCTACACCTTC,CASSYSNRAVSGYTF